This is a list of T cell receptor beta chains from one sample in a study of blood T cells in healthy people across ages. Using its own MiXCR run on the 5' RACE reads, TCRdb lists one record per CDR3 protein. The repertoire holds about 640,000 distinct CDR3 sequences, approximately 30% seen once, with 15% to 17% in the top ten. Sequenced sample: blood. The receptors originated from an elderly woman in good health. The CDR3 runs from the conserved cysteine through the conserved F or W. The D gene is left open where the match is weak. Some rows have no size entry. The others give once, few or many, or a class for an expanded clone.

clone_size	d_call	j_call	v_call	cdr3_aa	cdr3_nt
NA	NA	TRBJ1-4	TRBV5-6	CASSRRDLTEKLFF	TGTGCCAGCAGCCGCCGGGACTTGACTGAAAAACTGTTTTTT
many	NA	TRBJ1-2	TRBV20-1	CSAREFQDSLGYGYTF	TGCAGTGCTAGAGAATTCCAGGATTCCCTTGGGTATGGCTACACCTTC
many	NA	TRBJ2-1	TRBV5-1	CASSLDGASYNEQFF	TGCGCCAGCAGCTTGGACGGGGCCTCCTACAATGAGCAGTTCTTC
many	NA	TRBJ2-1	TRBV11-2	CASSLDRTGEQFF	TGTGCCAGCAGCTTAGACCGCACCGGTGAGCAGTTCTTC
few	TRBD1	TRBJ1-4	TRBV4-2	CASSQDLQGAKEKLFF	TGTGCCAGCAGCCAAGATCTACAGGGGGCTAAAGAAAAACTGTTTTTT
NA	NA	TRBJ1-2	TRBV6-4	CASRPSGLSGYTF	TGTGCCAGCAGGCCCTCGGGGCTGTCTGGCTACACCTTC
few	TRBD2	TRBJ2-7	TRBV20-1	CSAGLAGGPDEQYF	TGCAGTGCTGGACTAGCGGGGGGGCCCGACGAGCAGTACTTC
few	TRBD2	TRBJ2-5	TRBV11-3	CASSFGGGAEETQYF	TGTGCCAGCAGCTTCGGCGGGGGGGCGGAAGAGACCCAGTACTTC
NA	TRBD1	TRBJ1-5	TRBV20-1	CSTRQGWGNQPQHF	TGCAGTACCCGACAGGGTTGGGGCAATCAGCCCCAGCATTTT
many	TRBD1	TRBJ2-3	TRBV18	CASSPTGTGATDTQYF	TGTGCCAGCTCACCGACCGGGACAGGCGCCACAGATACGCAGTATTTT
many	NA	TRBJ2-1	TRBV4-2	CASSQEMSSYNEQFF	TGTGCCAGCAGCCAAGAGATGAGCTCCTACAATGAGCAGTTCTTC
NA	NA	TRBJ2-3	TRBV9	CASSVVTGLRTDTQYF	TGTGCCAGCAGCGTAGTAACAGGGCTACGCACAGATACGCAGTATTTT
many	NA	TRBJ1-1	TRBV5-1	CASSLDPGNTEAFF	TGCGCCAGCAGCTTGGATCCGGGTAACACTGAAGCTTTCTTT
many	NA	TRBJ2-1	TRBV9	CASSVGQGNLNEQFF	TGTGCCAGCAGCGTAGGGCAGGGAAATTTGAATGAGCAGTTCTTC
many	TRBD1	TRBJ2-5	TRBV5-1	CASSPAGTGGGQYF	TGCGCCAGCAGCCCGGCCGGGACAGGGGGCGGGCAGTACTTC
many	NA	TRBJ2-3	TRBV11-2	CASSLVVGRTDTQYF	TGTGCCAGCAGCTTAGTTGTGGGGCGGACAGATACGCAGTATTTT
NA	NA	TRBJ2-7	TRBV20-1	CSAKGSGRSYEQYF	TGCAGTGCCAAGGGGTCGGGGCGCTCCTACGAGCAGTACTTC
few	NA	TRBJ2-3	TRBV15	CATSGSGTPRDTDTRYF	TGTGCCACCAGCGGATCCGGGACTCCTAGGGACACAGATACGCGGTATTTT
few	NA	TRBJ1-1	TRBV13	CASSPRRGSEAFF	TGTGCCAGCAGCCCCCGTCGGGGCTCTGAAGCTTTCTTT
many	NA	TRBJ2-7	TRBV11-2	CASSRSDRSYEQYF	TGTGCCAGCAGCCGTTCGGACCGTTCCTACGAGCAGTACTTC
many	NA	TRBJ1-4	TRBV5-5	CASSLTPNEKLFF	TGTGCCAGCAGCTTGACCCCTAATGAAAAACTGTTTTTT
many	NA	TRBJ1-2	TRBV6-2/TRBV6-3	CASSPGIYGYTF	TGTGCCAGCAGCCCTGGAATTTATGGCTACACCTTC
many	NA	TRBJ1-6	TRBV12-3/TRBV12-4	CASRDPTPSPLHF	TGTGCCAGCAGGGACCCAACCCCTTCACCCCTCCACTTT
NA	TRBD1	TRBJ2-1	TRBV15	CATSRDRGQRGNEQFF	TGTGCCACCAGCAGAGATAGGGGACAGCGAGGGAATGAGCAGTTCTTC
many	NA	TRBJ1-6	TRBV20-1	CSAPGRDGTPLHF	TGCAGTGCTCCAGGGAGGGACGGGACACCCCTCCACTTT
NA	TRBD2	TRBJ2-5	TRBV12-3/TRBV12-4	CASSRDYNQETQYF	TGTGCCAGCAGTCGGGACTATAATCAAGAGACCCAGTACTTC
NA	NA	TRBJ1-2	TRBV10-3	CAIREGQEVGYTF	TGTGCCATCAGGGAAGGACAAGAGGTGGGCTACACCTTC
many	TRBD2	TRBJ2-1	TRBV7-9	CASSFLAGLANEQFF	TGTGCCAGCAGCTTCCTAGCGGGCCTTGCAAATGAGCAGTTCTTC
NA	NA	TRBJ1-1	TRBV5-1	CASGSTGNTEAFF	TGCGCCAGCGGCTCAACAGGGAACACTGAAGCTTTCTTT
NA	NA	TRBJ2-3	TRBV12-3/TRBV12-4	CASSLARGIADTQYF	TGTGCCAGCAGTTTGGCTAGAGGGATAGCAGATACGCAGTATTTT
many	TRBD2	TRBJ2-2	TRBV12-3/TRBV12-4	CASSPRSSGRNTGELFF	TGTGCCAGCAGTCCCCGTAGTAGCGGGAGGAACACCGGGGAGCTGTTTTTT
few	TRBD1	TRBJ1-2	TRBV5-6	CASSGPGQGAHYGYTF	TGTGCCAGCAGCGGCCCGGGGCAGGGGGCCCACTATGGCTACACCTTC
NA	NA	TRBJ1-3	TRBV20-1	CSAILPRGGTTGNTIYF	TGCAGTGCTATACTTCCTCGGGGGGGGACAACTGGAAACACCATATATTTT
NA	NA	TRBJ2-7	TRBV5-1	CASSLELFSYEQYF	TGCGCCAGCAGCTTGGAGTTGTTCTCCTACGAGCAGTACTTC
NA	NA	TRBJ1-5	TRBV2	CASTEGRYNQPQHF	TGTGCCAGCACCGAAGGGAGGTACAATCAGCCCCAGCATTTT
NA	NA	TRBJ1-1	TRBV20-1	CSASPRSVGGAFF	TGCAGTGCTAGCCCCCGGTCGGTCGGGGGAGCTTTCTTT
many	TRBD1	TRBJ1-4	TRBV9	CASSAPPTGGSEKLFF	TGTGCCAGCAGCGCGCCTCCGACAGGGGGAAGTGAAAAACTGTTTTTT
NA	TRBD2	TRBJ2-5	TRBV28	CASSFRRGGVETQYF	TGTGCCAGCAGTTTTCGGCGGGGGGGCGTCGAGACCCAGTACTTC
NA	NA	TRBJ2-1	TRBV24-1	CATSRGQTYNEQFF	TGTGCCACCAGTAGAGGACAGACCTACAATGAGCAGTTCTTC
many	TRBD2	TRBJ2-7	TRBV5-1	CASSRGGVYDEQYF	TGCGCCAGCAGCAGGGGAGGGGTCTACGACGAGCAGTACTTC
NA	NA	TRBJ2-6	TRBV12-3/TRBV12-4	CASSLPDILSGADVLTF	TGTGCCAGCAGTTTACCGGACATCCTCTCTGGGGCCGACGTCCTGACTTTC
few	NA	TRBJ1-1	TRBV6-1	CASTQIGAEAFF	TGTGCCAGCACCCAAATAGGGGCTGAAGCTTTCTTT
few	TRBD1	TRBJ1-5	TRBV5-1	CASSVSGTVNQPQHF	TGCGCCAGCAGCGTTTCCGGGACAGTTAATCAGCCCCAGCATTTT
many	NA	TRBJ2-7	TRBV6-6	CASSSSRTASYEQYF	TGTGCCAGCAGTTCTTCACGGACAGCCTCCTACGAGCAGTACTTC
NA	NA	TRBJ1-1	TRBV28	CASSSVGVAEAFF	TGTGCCAGCAGTTCGGTAGGGGTGGCTGAAGCTTTCTTT
many	NA	TRBJ2-7	TRBV20-1	CSAKRGAEQYF	TGCAGTGCAAAGAGGGGGGCCGAGCAGTACTTC
few	NA	TRBJ2-5	TRBV6-5	CASSSLYGQYF	TGTGCCAGCAGCTCATTGTACGGGCAGTACTTC
many	NA	TRBJ2-7	TRBV5-1	CASSVDSIYEQYF	TGCGCCAGCAGCGTGGACAGTATCTACGAGCAGTACTTC
many	TRBD2	TRBJ2-1	TRBV29-1	CSVHGTIGNEQFF	TGCAGCGTTCACGGGACTATTGGCAATGAGCAGTTCTTC
few	TRBD1	TRBJ2-7	TRBV5-1	CASSRGGGYGQDEQYF	TGCGCCAGCAGCCGAGGGGGCGGGTACGGACAAGATGAGCAGTACTTC
many	TRBD2	TRBJ2-1	TRBV4-2	CASSPQTSGDSSYNEQFF	TGTGCCAGCAGCCCCCAGACTAGCGGGGATAGCTCCTACAATGAGCAGTTCTTC
many	NA	TRBJ2-1	TRBV12-3/TRBV12-4	CASTRGGSSYEQFF	TGTGCCAGCACCAGGGGGGGGTCTTCGTATGAGCAGTTCTTC
many	NA	TRBJ1-4	TRBV7-8	CASSLIMGATNEKLFF	TGTGCCAGCAGCTTAATTATGGGCGCAACTAATGAAAAACTGTTTTTT
many	NA	TRBJ2-7	TRBV3-1	CASSRGTADGGQYF	TGTGCCAGCAGCCGGGGGACCGCCGATGGGGGGCAGTACTTC
many	TRBD2	TRBJ2-3	TRBV12-5	CASLLAGATDTQYF	TGTGCTAGCCTACTAGCGGGGGCCACAGATACGCAGTATTTT